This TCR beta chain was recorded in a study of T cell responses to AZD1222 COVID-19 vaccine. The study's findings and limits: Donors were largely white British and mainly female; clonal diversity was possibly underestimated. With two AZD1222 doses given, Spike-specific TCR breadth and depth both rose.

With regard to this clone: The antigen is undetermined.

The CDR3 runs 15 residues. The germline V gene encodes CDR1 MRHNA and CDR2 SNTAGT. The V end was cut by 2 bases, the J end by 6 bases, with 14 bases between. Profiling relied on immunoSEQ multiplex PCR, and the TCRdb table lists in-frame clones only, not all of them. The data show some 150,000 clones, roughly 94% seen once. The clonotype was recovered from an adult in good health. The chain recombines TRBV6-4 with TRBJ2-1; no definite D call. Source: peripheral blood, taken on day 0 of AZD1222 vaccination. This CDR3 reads CASSDTVEGSNEQFF. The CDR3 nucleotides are TGTGCCAGCAGTGACACAGTAGAAGGGTCCAATGAGCAGTTCTTC.